This is a list of T cell receptor beta chains from one sample in a study of CD8 T cells in ankylosing spondylitis. TCRdb called the 5' RACE reads again in MiXCR, with one record for every CDR3 protein. The repertoire holds approximately 520,000 distinct CDR3 sequences, with 5.3% as singletons. Sequences were obtained from blood, either unsorted or a sorted T cell fraction (not recorded which). The receptors originated from a male donor with ankylosing spondylitis. The CDR3 runs from the conserved cysteine through the conserved F or W. The D gene is left open where the match is weak. The listing skips clone size in some rows; elsewhere it reads once, few, many or a size class.

V gene,D gene,J gene,clone size,CDR3 length,CDR3 protein,CDR3 DNA
TRBV29-1,TRBD2,TRBJ2-3,many,14,CSVDASGYADTQYF,TGCAGCGTTGATGCTAGCGGGTATGCAGATACGCAGTATTTT
TRBV5-1,NA,TRBJ1-4,many,12,CASSSENEKLFF,TGCGCCAGCAGCTCAGAAAATGAAAAACTGTTTTTT
TRBV20-1,TRBD2,TRBJ2-7,many,14,CSPHGAGANYEQYF,TGCAGTCCTCACGGGGCGGGAGCGAACTACGAGCAGTACTTC
TRBV5-6,NA,TRBJ1-2,many,14,CASSLRTSLYGYTF,TGTGCCAGCAGCTTGAGGACCAGCCTCTATGGCTACACCTTC
TRBV20-1,NA,TRBJ1-1,many,12,CSAQGRGTEAFF,TGCAGTGCTCAGGGTCGGGGCACTGAAGCTTTCTTT
TRBV28,NA,TRBJ2-3,many,15,CASDKPGIKTDTQYF,TGTGCCAGCGATAAACCCGGGATCAAAACAGATACGCAGTATTTT
TRBV9,TRBD1,TRBJ2-1,many,18,CASSVVSSGTGVYNEQFF,TGTGCCAGCAGCGTAGTTAGTAGCGGGACAGGGGTCTACAATGAGCAGTTCTTC
TRBV7-9,TRBD1,TRBJ1-6,many,15,CASSLTGAGYSPLHF,TGTGCCAGCAGCTTGACAGGGGCAGGGTATTCACCCCTCCACTTT
TRBV7-7,NA,TRBJ2-1,NA,15,CASSLVLTPYNEQFF,TGTGCTAGCAGCTTAGTACTCACCCCCTACAATGAGCAGTTCTTC
TRBV20-1,NA,TRBJ2-7,many,14,CSARDTLKAYEQYF,TGCAGTGCTAGAGATACACTCAAGGCTTACGAGCAGTACTTC
TRBV9,NA,TRBJ1-1,many,13,CASSATGLGKAFF,TGTGCCAGCAGCGCGACAGGACTGGGGAAAGCTTTCTTT
TRBV7-2,NA,TRBJ2-3,many,15,CASSLVAQGTDTQYF,TGTGCCAGCAGCTTAGTTGCTCAGGGCACAGATACGCAGTATTTT
TRBV5-1,NA,TRBJ2-3,many,15,CASSLDGRKADTQYF,TGCGCCAGCAGCTTGGACGGGAGAAAGGCAGATACGCAGTATTTT
TRBV9,NA,TRBJ2-6,few,15,CASSVQGSGANVLTF,TGTGCCAGCAGCGTCCAGGGTTCGGGGGCCAACGTCCTGACTTTC
TRBV20-1,NA,TRBJ2-7,many,13,CSALKEGGYEQYF,TGCAGTGCCCTTAAGGAGGGGGGCTACGAGCAGTACTTC
TRBV7-2,NA,TRBJ2-7,NA,13,CASSFQQGTEQYF,TGTGCCAGCAGCTTCCAACAGGGCACCGAGCAGTACTTC
TRBV29-1,NA,TRBJ2-7,many,12,CSVARGGYEQYF,TGCAGCGTTGCGAGGGGGGGCTACGAGCAGTACTTC
TRBV20-1,TRBD2,TRBJ2-1,many,16,CSAYTSGRISYNEQFF,TGCAGTGCGTACACTAGCGGGAGGATATCCTACAATGAGCAGTTCTTC
TRBV5-1,NA,TRBJ2-3,many,15,CASAPVGIFTDTQYF,TGCGCCAGTGCCCCGGTGGGGATTTTCACAGATACGCAGTATTTT
TRBV7-2,NA,TRBJ2-5,many,14,CASSLVGVEETQYF,TGTGCCAGCAGCTTAGTTGGGGTCGAAGAGACCCAGTACTTC
TRBV13,NA,TRBJ1-3,many,15,CASRSYGRSGNTIYF,TGTGCCAGCAGGTCTTACGGCCGCTCTGGAAACACCATATATTTT
TRBV27,NA,TRBJ2-7,many,12,CATSTSLYEQYF,TGTGCCACCTCGACTAGTTTGTACGAGCAGTACTTC
TRBV7-9,NA,TRBJ2-2,few,17,CASSLAPGSGGTGELFF,TGTGCCAGCAGCTTAGCGCCGGGGAGCGGAGGCACCGGGGAGCTGTTTTTT
TRBV3-1,NA,TRBJ2-1,NA,16,CASSPFRLAYYNEQFF,TGTGCCAGCAGTCCGTTCCGGCTAGCGTACTACAATGAGCAGTTCTTC
TRBV7-2,TRBD2,TRBJ2-3,NA,17,CASSRVAGGRGTDTQYF,TGTGCCAGCAGCCGAGTAGCGGGAGGGCGGGGCACAGATACGCAGTATTTT
TRBV6-2/TRBV6-3,NA,TRBJ2-5,many,13,CASSATEQETQYF,TGTGCCAGCAGTGCGACGGAGCAAGAGACCCAGTACTTC
TRBV20-1,NA,TRBJ2-3,many,15,CSASGAIGGTDTQYF,TGCAGTGCTAGTGGAGCGATAGGGGGGACAGATACGCAGTATTTT
TRBV20-1,NA,TRBJ1-5,many,13,CSARASDNQPQHF,TGCAGTGCTAGAGCCTCGGACAATCAGCCCCAGCATTTT
TRBV6-1,TRBD1,TRBJ1-5,few,14,CASSGTGRHQPQHF,TGTGCCAGCAGTGGGACAGGGAGGCATCAGCCCCAGCATTTT
TRBV28,NA,TRBJ2-7,many,13,CASSTGPGPEQYF,TGTGCCAGCAGTACTGGGCCGGGTCCCGAGCAGTACTTC
TRBV10-3,NA,TRBJ1-2,many,12,CATLGGNYGYTF,TGTGCCACCCTAGGGGGGAACTATGGCTACACCTTC
TRBV10-3,TRBD1,TRBJ1-1,many,14,CAISGGQPNTEAFF,TGTGCCATCAGTGGGGGACAGCCGAACACTGAAGCTTTCTTT
TRBV20-1,NA,TRBJ2-1,many,13,CSAKGSSYNEQFF,TGCAGTGCTAAGGGGAGCTCCTACAATGAGCAGTTCTTC
TRBV28,NA,TRBJ2-3,few,15,CASSAPSSTTDTQYF,TGTGCCAGCAGTGCTCCCTCTTCGACCACAGATACGCAGTATTTT
TRBV27,TRBD1,TRBJ2-2,many,14,CASRTGGGTGELFF,TGTGCCAGCAGGACAGGGGGAGGCACCGGGGAGCTGTTTTTT
TRBV6-2/TRBV6-3,NA,TRBJ2-1,few,11,CASSQVGEQFF,TGTGCCAGCAGTCAAGTGGGTGAGCAGTTCTTC
TRBV11-2,TRBD1,TRBJ1-4,many,14,CASSFGTGYEELFF,TGTGCCAGCAGCTTTGGGACAGGGTATGAAGAACTGTTTTTT
TRBV29-1,NA,TRBJ2-3,many,9,CSVGDTQYF,TGCAGCGTTGGAGATACGCAGTATTTT
TRBV5-6,NA,TRBJ2-5,many,14,CASSLKQGSETQYF,TGTGCCAGCAGCTTGAAACAGGGTTCGGAGACCCAGTACTTC
TRBV27,NA,TRBJ1-5,many,12,CASSLTYQPQHF,TGTGCCAGCAGTTTAACGTATCAGCCCCAGCATTTT